Listed below are T cell receptor beta chains from one sample, sequenced in a study of graft-versus-host responses after intestinal transplantation. The assay was immunoSEQ multiplex PCR, and TCRdb's table has in-frame clones only and misses some. The repertoire consists of over 65,000 clones, with less than 95% occurring once and the leading ten covering 7.6%. Their antigens are not known. This sample comprised unstimulated CD8+ T cells sorted from spleen or lymph node cells, obtained before transplant. The receptors shown here come from a human donor who was the organ donor for an intestinal transplant. Each CDR3 is given with its conserved first and last residue. The order of the fields is clone size, D gene, V gene, CDR3 length, J gene, CDR3 DNA, CDR3 protein. D genes are given only for firm matches. Clone size is not always given. Where it is, it says once, few, many or a class for expanded clones.

clone_size: -; d_call: -; v_call: TRBV7-9; cdr3_length: 14; j_call: TRBJ1-2; cdr3_nt: TGTGCCAGCAGCTCACCCGGGGCCGTCTATGGCTACACCTTC; cdr3_aa: CASSSPGAVYGYTF
clone_size: once; d_call: -; v_call: TRBV11-2; cdr3_length: 15; j_call: TRBJ2-2; cdr3_nt: TGTGCCAGCAGCTTGAAGGGACTTCGCGCCGGGGAGCTGTTTTTT; cdr3_aa: CASSLKGLRAGELFF
clone_size: -; d_call: -; v_call: TRBV27; cdr3_length: 14; j_call: TRBJ1-2; cdr3_nt: TGTGCCAGCAGTCCCCAGAGAGGGGTCTATGGCTACACCTTC; cdr3_aa: CASSPQRGVYGYTF
clone_size: -; d_call: TRBD1; v_call: TRBV14; cdr3_length: 14; j_call: TRBJ2-7; cdr3_nt: TGTGCCAGCAGCCGGACAGGGGTCTCCTACGAGCAGTACTTC; cdr3_aa: CASSRTGVSYEQYF
clone_size: -; d_call: -; v_call: TRBV27; cdr3_length: 14; j_call: TRBJ1-4; cdr3_nt: TGTGCCAGCAGTCCGGAGGGCGGCCATGAAAAACTGTTTTTT; cdr3_aa: CASSPEGGHEKLFF
clone_size: -; d_call: TRBD1; v_call: TRBV5-1; cdr3_length: 18; j_call: TRBJ1-1; cdr3_nt: TGCGCCAGCAGCTTGTCCCCAGGGACAGGGTATTGGAACACTGAAGCTTTCTTT; cdr3_aa: CASSLSPGTGYWNTEAFF
clone_size: -; d_call: -; v_call: TRBV12-2; cdr3_length: 16; j_call: TRBJ1-1; cdr3_nt: TGTGCAAGTCGCTTAATAAGGGAACGGTTGGACACTGAAGCTTTCTTT; cdr3_aa: CASRLIRERLDTEAFF
clone_size: -; d_call: TRBD1; v_call: TRBV9; cdr3_length: 15; j_call: TRBJ2-5; cdr3_nt: TGTGCCAGCAGCGTCAACAGGGGGACCCAAGAGACCCAGTACTTC; cdr3_aa: CASSVNRGTQETQYF
clone_size: -; d_call: -; v_call: TRBV7-2; cdr3_length: 16; j_call: TRBJ2-1; cdr3_nt: TGCGCCAGCAGCCCCCTGGACGGGGCCTCCTACAATGAGCAGTTCTTC; cdr3_aa: CASSPLDGASYNEQFF
clone_size: -; d_call: TRBD1; v_call: TRBV19; cdr3_length: 17; j_call: TRBJ1-2; cdr3_nt: TGTGCCAGTAGTTGGGACAGAAGTGGGGGGGCTGACTATGGCTACACCTTC; cdr3_aa: CASSWDRSGGADYGYTF
clone_size: -; d_call: -; v_call: TRBV6-1; cdr3_length: 14; j_call: TRBJ2-7; cdr3_nt: TGTGCCAGCAACTGGGCCGGCAACCCCTACGAGCAGTACTTC; cdr3_aa: CASNWAGNPYEQYF
clone_size: few; d_call: -; v_call: TRBV19; cdr3_length: 13; j_call: TRBJ1-1; cdr3_nt: TGTGCCAGTAGTCCGGGGGGGCCGGGGGAAGCTTTCTTT; cdr3_aa: CASSPGGPGEAFF
clone_size: -; d_call: -; v_call: TRBV5-1; cdr3_length: 17; j_call: TRBJ2-5; cdr3_nt: TGCGCCAGCAGCCTTAATCCCGGGACAAGGGCACCGGAGACCCAGTACTTC; cdr3_aa: CASSLNPGTRAPETQYF
clone_size: once; d_call: TRBD2; v_call: TRBV4-2; cdr3_length: 16; j_call: TRBJ2-7; cdr3_nt: TGTGCCAGCAGCCAAGGACTAGCGGGGGGGACCTACGAGCAGTACTTC; cdr3_aa: CASSQGLAGGTYEQYF
clone_size: -; d_call: -; v_call: TRBV23-1; cdr3_length: 9; j_call: TRBJ1-2; cdr3_nt: TGCGCCATCTACAGCTTCTGCACCTTC; cdr3_aa: CAIYSFCTF
clone_size: -; d_call: -; v_call: TRBV19; cdr3_length: 14; j_call: TRBJ1-1; cdr3_nt: TGTGCCAGCACAATAGGGGGGGCGAACACTGAAGCTTTCTTT; cdr3_aa: CASTIGGANTEAFF
clone_size: -; d_call: TRBD2; v_call: TRBV6-1; cdr3_length: 16; j_call: TRBJ2-7; cdr3_nt: TGTGCCAGCAGTGAAGCGGGGGGGACGGGCTCCTACGAGCAGTACTTC; cdr3_aa: CASSEAGGTGSYEQYF
clone_size: -; d_call: -; v_call: TRBV27; cdr3_length: 14; j_call: TRBJ2-7; cdr3_nt: TGTGCCAGCAGTGGTGTAGGGGGCGGGGGGCCCCAGTACTTC; cdr3_aa: CASSGVGGGGPQYF
clone_size: -; d_call: -; v_call: TRBV6-5; cdr3_length: 14; j_call: TRBJ2-1; cdr3_nt: TGTGCCAGCAGTTACCTCTTTGGGGGGAATGAGCAGTTCTTC; cdr3_aa: CASSYLFGGNEQFF
clone_size: -; d_call: -; v_call: TRBV29-1; cdr3_length: 12; j_call: TRBJ1-1; cdr3_nt: TGCAGCGTTGTAGGTGAAAACACTGAAGCTTTCTTT; cdr3_aa: CSVVGENTEAFF
clone_size: -; d_call: TRBD1; v_call: TRBV11-3; cdr3_length: 15; j_call: TRBJ1-1; cdr3_nt: TGTGCCAGCAGCTTAGACGGGACAGCGAACACTGAAGCTTTCTTT; cdr3_aa: CASSLDGTANTEAFF
clone_size: -; d_call: TRBD1; v_call: TRBV19; cdr3_length: 14; j_call: TRBJ2-7; cdr3_nt: TGTGCCAGTAGTAGACAGGGGAGCTCCTACGAGCAGTACTTC; cdr3_aa: CASSRQGSSYEQYF
clone_size: -; d_call: TRBD2; v_call: TRBV7-6; cdr3_length: 16; j_call: TRBJ2-1; cdr3_nt: TGTGCCAGCAGCCTCCGGGGCGGGGGCTCCTACAATGAGCAGTTCTTC; cdr3_aa: CASSLRGGGSYNEQFF
clone_size: -; d_call: -; v_call: TRBV10-2; cdr3_length: 14; j_call: TRBJ2-7; cdr3_nt: TGCGCCAGCAGTGAGTCTGTCAACTCCTACGAGCAGTACTTC; cdr3_aa: CASSESVNSYEQYF
clone_size: few; d_call: -; v_call: TRBV11-2; cdr3_length: 13; j_call: TRBJ2-7; cdr3_nt: TGTGCCAGCAGCTTAGCGGGCCCCTACGAGCAGTACTTC; cdr3_aa: CASSLAGPYEQYF
clone_size: -; d_call: -; v_call: TRBV6-6; cdr3_length: 13; j_call: TRBJ2-7; cdr3_nt: TGTGCCAGCACACCTTCTGATCTTTATGAGCAGTACTTC; cdr3_aa: CASTPSDLYEQYF
clone_size: -; d_call: TRBD1; v_call: TRBV9; cdr3_length: 12; j_call: TRBJ1-2; cdr3_nt: TGTGCCAGCAACAGGGGAGGGTATGGCTACACCTTC; cdr3_aa: CASNRGGYGYTF
clone_size: -; d_call: TRBD2; v_call: TRBV6-4; cdr3_length: 15; j_call: TRBJ2-7; cdr3_nt: TGTGCCAGCAGTAGGTCTAGCGGGAGCTCCTACGAGCAGTACTTC; cdr3_aa: CASSRSSGSSYEQYF
clone_size: -; d_call: -; v_call: TRBV2; cdr3_length: 12; j_call: TRBJ2-7; cdr3_nt: TGTGCCAGCAGTGAAGTGGACTACGAGCAGTACTTC; cdr3_aa: CASSEVDYEQYF
clone_size: -; d_call: TRBD1; v_call: TRBV15; cdr3_length: 16; j_call: TRBJ1-2; cdr3_nt: TGTGCCACCAGAGAGACAGGGGCCCCGAGGGACTATGGCTACACCTTC; cdr3_aa: CATRETGAPRDYGYTF
clone_size: -; d_call: -; v_call: TRBV25-1; cdr3_length: 16; j_call: TRBJ2-1; cdr3_nt: TGTGCCAGCAGTGAATATCGGGGGAGCCCTTACAATGAGCAGTTCTTC; cdr3_aa: CASSEYRGSPYNEQFF
clone_size: -; d_call: -; v_call: TRBV5-5; cdr3_length: 14; j_call: TRBJ2-2; cdr3_nt: TGTGCCAGCAGCTTGTTGGTATACACCGGGGAGCTGTTTTTT; cdr3_aa: CASSLLVYTGELFF
clone_size: -; d_call: TRBD1; v_call: TRBV9; cdr3_length: 14; j_call: TRBJ2-5; cdr3_nt: TGTGCCAGCAGCGAGAGAGGGGGCCGGCAGACCCAGTACTTC; cdr3_aa: CASSERGGRQTQYF
clone_size: -; d_call: TRBD1; v_call: TRBV27; cdr3_length: 13; j_call: TRBJ2-7; cdr3_nt: TGTGTCAGCAGTTTCGGACAGGGGAGTCAGCAGTACTTC; cdr3_aa: CVSSFGQGSQQYF
clone_size: -; d_call: -; v_call: TRBV11-2; cdr3_length: 15; j_call: TRBJ2-7; cdr3_nt: TGTGCCAGCAGCACCCTCCGTCGGATCCTAGACGAGCAGTACTTC; cdr3_aa: CASSTLRRILDEQYF
clone_size: -; d_call: -; v_call: TRBV4-1; cdr3_length: 13; j_call: TRBJ2-7; cdr3_nt: TGCGCCAGCAGTGGACTTCTACCCTACGAGCAGTACTTC; cdr3_aa: CASSGLLPYEQYF
clone_size: -; d_call: -; v_call: TRBV6-4; cdr3_length: 14; j_call: TRBJ2-3; cdr3_nt: TGTGCCAGCAGTGGGGGGTCCACCACAGATACGCAGTATTTT; cdr3_aa: CASSGGSTTDTQYF
clone_size: -; d_call: TRBD2; v_call: TRBV5-6; cdr3_length: 17; j_call: TRBJ2-5; cdr3_nt: TGTGCCAGCCACGGACTAGCGGGAGACCCGAGCCAAGAGACCCAGTACTTC; cdr3_aa: CASHGLAGDPSQETQYF
clone_size: -; d_call: -; v_call: TRBV7-9; cdr3_length: 13; j_call: TRBJ2-1; cdr3_nt: TGTGCCAGCAGGCTTAGCGGCGACAATGAGCAGTTCTTC; cdr3_aa: CASRLSGDNEQFF
clone_size: -; d_call: -; v_call: TRBV5-6; cdr3_length: 15; j_call: TRBJ2-1; cdr3_nt: TGTGCCAGCAGCTCTACCCGTTCCTCCTACAATGAGCAGTTCTTC; cdr3_aa: CASSSTRSSYNEQFF
clone_size: once; d_call: -; v_call: TRBV30; cdr3_length: 15; j_call: TRBJ2-7; cdr3_nt: TGTGCCTGGAGTCCCGCGGGAAGGAGGTTCCACGAGCAGTACTTC; cdr3_aa: CAWSPAGRRFHEQYF
clone_size: -; d_call: -; v_call: TRBV6-5; cdr3_length: 9; j_call: TRBJ2-7; cdr3_nt: TGTGCCAGCGGCTACGAGCAGTACTTC; cdr3_aa: CASGYEQYF
clone_size: once; d_call: -; v_call: TRBV6-5; cdr3_length: 12; j_call: TRBJ1-5; cdr3_nt: TGTGCCAGCGGCAACAGCAATCAGCCCCAGCATTTT; cdr3_aa: CASGNSNQPQHF
clone_size: few; d_call: -; v_call: TRBV27; cdr3_length: 16; j_call: TRBJ1-1; cdr3_nt: TGTGCCAGCAGTCCCCCCCCCGGGATCGGGAACACTGAAGCTTTCTTT; cdr3_aa: CASSPPPGIGNTEAFF
clone_size: -; d_call: -; v_call: TRBV11-2; cdr3_length: 15; j_call: TRBJ1-1; cdr3_nt: TGTGCCAGCAGCTTAGATCTTTGGGGGGGCACTGAAGCTTTCTTT; cdr3_aa: CASSLDLWGGTEAFF
clone_size: -; d_call: -; v_call: TRBV6-5; cdr3_length: 13; j_call: TRBJ1-1; cdr3_nt: TGTGCCGGATCTTGGGGTGTGGGCACTGAAGCTTTCTTT; cdr3_aa: CAGSWGVGTEAFF
clone_size: -; d_call: -; v_call: TRBV7-8; cdr3_length: 14; j_call: TRBJ2-3; cdr3_nt: TGTGCCAGCAGCTTCAGTGCCCTCACAGATACGCAGTATTTT; cdr3_aa: CASSFSALTDTQYF
clone_size: -; d_call: TRBD1; v_call: TRBV9; cdr3_length: 15; j_call: TRBJ2-1; cdr3_nt: TGTGCCAGCAGCGTATACAGGACAGGTGACAATGAGCAGTTCTTC; cdr3_aa: CASSVYRTGDNEQFF
clone_size: -; d_call: TRBD1; v_call: TRBV6-6; cdr3_length: 14; j_call: TRBJ2-7; cdr3_nt: TGTGCCAGCAGTTACTGGGACAGAGCCTACGAGCAGTACTTC; cdr3_aa: CASSYWDRAYEQYF
clone_size: -; d_call: -; v_call: TRBV6-5; cdr3_length: 13; j_call: TRBJ2-1; cdr3_nt: TGTGCCAGCAGTTACTCTGGGGGACGACAGCTGTTCTTC; cdr3_aa: CASSYSGGRQLFF
clone_size: few; d_call: -; v_call: TRBV21-1; cdr3_length: 14; j_call: TRBJ1-1; cdr3_nt: TGTGCCAGCAGCAAAGCCGGACAGCGCGGTGAAGCTTTCTTT; cdr3_aa: CASSKAGQRGEAFF
clone_size: once; d_call: -; v_call: TRBV9; cdr3_length: 13; j_call: TRBJ2-7; cdr3_nt: TGTGCCAGCAGCGGACTAGTGTCCTACGAGCAGTACTTC; cdr3_aa: CASSGLVSYEQYF
clone_size: -; d_call: -; v_call: TRBV6-5; cdr3_length: 12; j_call: TRBJ2-1; cdr3_nt: TGTGCCAGCAGTTCCGTTTCGAATGAGCAGTTCTTC; cdr3_aa: CASSSVSNEQFF
clone_size: -; d_call: -; v_call: TRBV5-8; cdr3_length: 14; j_call: TRBJ1-1; cdr3_nt: TGTGCCAGCAGGTTCCCAGACTGGGGCACTGAAGCTTTCTTT; cdr3_aa: CASRFPDWGTEAFF